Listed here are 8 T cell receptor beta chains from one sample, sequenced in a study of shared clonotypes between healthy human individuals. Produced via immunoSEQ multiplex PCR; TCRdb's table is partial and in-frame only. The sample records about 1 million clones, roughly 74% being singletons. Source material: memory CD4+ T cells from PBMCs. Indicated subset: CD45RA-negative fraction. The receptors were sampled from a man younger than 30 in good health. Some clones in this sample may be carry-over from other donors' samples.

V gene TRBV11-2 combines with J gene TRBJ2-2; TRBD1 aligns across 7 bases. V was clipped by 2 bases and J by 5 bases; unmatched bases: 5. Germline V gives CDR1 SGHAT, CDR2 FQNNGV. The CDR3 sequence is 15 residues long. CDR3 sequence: CASSLRQGFTGELFF. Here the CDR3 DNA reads TGTGCCAGCAGCTTACGACAGGGTTTTACCGGGGAGCTGTTTTTT. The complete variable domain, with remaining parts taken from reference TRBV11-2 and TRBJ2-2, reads EAGVAQSPRYKIIEKRQSVAFWCNPISGHATLYWYQQILGQGPKLLIQFQNNGVVDDSQLPKDRFSAERLKGVDSTLKIQPAKLEDSAVYLCASSLRQGFTGELFFGEGSRLTVL.

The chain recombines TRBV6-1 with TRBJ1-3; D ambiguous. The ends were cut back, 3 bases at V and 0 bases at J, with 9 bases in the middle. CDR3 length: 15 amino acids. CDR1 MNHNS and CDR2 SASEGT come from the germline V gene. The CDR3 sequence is CASSEKRFSGNTIYF. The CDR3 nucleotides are TGTGCCAGCAGTGAGAAGCGATTCTCTGGAAACACCATATATTTT.

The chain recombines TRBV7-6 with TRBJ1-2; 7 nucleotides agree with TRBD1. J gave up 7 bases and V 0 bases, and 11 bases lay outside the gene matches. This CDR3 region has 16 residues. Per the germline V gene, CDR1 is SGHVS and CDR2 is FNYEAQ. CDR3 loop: CASSLATTGENLGYTF. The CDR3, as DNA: TGTGCCAGCAGCTTAGCGACCACAGGGGAGAACCTTGGCTACACCTTC.

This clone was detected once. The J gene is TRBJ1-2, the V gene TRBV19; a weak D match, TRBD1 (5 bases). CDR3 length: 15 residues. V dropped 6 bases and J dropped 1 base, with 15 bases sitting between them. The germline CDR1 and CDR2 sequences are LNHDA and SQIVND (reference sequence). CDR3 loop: CASRAGTNYNYGYTF. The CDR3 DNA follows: TGTGCCAGTAGAGCCGGGACGAACTATAACTATGGCTACACCTTC. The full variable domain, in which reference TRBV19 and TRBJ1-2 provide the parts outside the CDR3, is DGGITQSPKYLFRKEGQNVTLSCEQNLNHDAMYWYRQDPGQGLRLIYYSQIVNDFQKGDIAEGYSVSREKKESFPLTVTSAQKNPTAFYLCASRAGTNYNYGYTFGSGTRLTVV.

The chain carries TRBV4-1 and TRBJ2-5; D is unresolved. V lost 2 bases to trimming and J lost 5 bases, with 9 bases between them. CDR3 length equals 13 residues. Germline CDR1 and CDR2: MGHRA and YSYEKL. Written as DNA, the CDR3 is TGCGCCAGCAGCCAAATAATGACCGAGACCCAGTACTTC. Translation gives CASSQIMTETQYF.

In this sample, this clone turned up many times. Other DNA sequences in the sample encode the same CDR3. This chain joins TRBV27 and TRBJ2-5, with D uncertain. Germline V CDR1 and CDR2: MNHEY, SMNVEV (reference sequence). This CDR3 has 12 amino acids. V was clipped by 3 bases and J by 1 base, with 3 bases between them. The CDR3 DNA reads TGTGCCAGCAGTTTTCTCCAAGAGACCCAGTACTTC. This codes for CASSFLQETQYF.

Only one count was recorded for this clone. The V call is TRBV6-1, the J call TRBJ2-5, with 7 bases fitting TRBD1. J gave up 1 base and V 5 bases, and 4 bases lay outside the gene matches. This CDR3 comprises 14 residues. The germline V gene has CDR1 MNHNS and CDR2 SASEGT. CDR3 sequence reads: CASSSDRSQETQYF. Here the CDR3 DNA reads TGTGCCAGCAGTTCGGACAGGTCCCAAGAGACCCAGTACTTC.

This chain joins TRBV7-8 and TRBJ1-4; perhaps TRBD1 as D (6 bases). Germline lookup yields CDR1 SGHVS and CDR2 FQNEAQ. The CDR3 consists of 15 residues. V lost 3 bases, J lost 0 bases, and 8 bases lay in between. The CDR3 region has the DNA TGTGCCAGCAGCTTGGACAGAGCAACTAATGAAAAACTGTTTTTT. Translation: CASSLDRATNEKLFF.